One sample yielded the 31 T cell receptor beta chains listed below, sequenced in a study of blood T cell repertoires in COVID-19. The repertoire was sequenced with immunoSEQ multiplex PCR; TCRdb's copy has only in-frame clones and lacks some. This table has over 150,000 clones, under 80% appearing once. The sample comprised peripheral blood. These receptors came from a man between 65 and 85 years old with acute or convalescent COVID-19.

The rearrangement joins TRBV6-5 to TRBJ2-5; TRBD2 aligns across 11 bases. The CDR3 spans 14 residues. After removal of 2 bases from V and 4 bases from J, the junction contained 0 bases not matched to a gene. Germline V gives CDR1 MNHEY, CDR2 SVGAGI. The CDR3 nucleotides are TGTGCCAGCAGTTACGGACTAGCGGGAGAGACCCAGTACTTC. Translating gives CASSYGLAGETQYF.

The CDR3 nucleotides read TGTGCCAGCACCTCTTTCCCCGGGGAGCTGTTTTTT. Its protein product is CASTSFPGELFF. V usage is TRBV12-3 or TRBV12-4 and J usage is TRBJ2-2; D not certain. The CDR3 length is 12 residues. Trimming pared 7 bases from V and 6 bases from J, leaving 9 bases between.

In this sample, this clone turned up many times. V is TRBV5-1 and J is TRBJ1-1; TRBD1 is a possible D gene (5 bases). The CDR3 is 15 amino acids. CDR1 is SGHRS, CDR2 YFSETQ, per germline. Trimming stripped 1 base from V and 2 bases from J, with 12 bases between. The CDR3, as DNA: TGCGCCAGCAGCTTGACACAGGCTCGTAACACTGAAGCTTTCTTT. Residues: CASSLTQARNTEAFF.

Concerning this clone: Other DNA sequences of this sample code for an identical CDR3. The chain employs TRBV3-1 (or the pseudogene TRBV3-2) and TRBJ2-2; TRBD1 matches 9 bases. Germline V lookup: CDR1 LGHDT, CDR2 YNNKEL (reference sequence). With 4 bases clipped from V and 4 bases from J, the junction kept 7 bases outside the gene matches. The CDR3 contains 16 residues. CDR3 coding DNA: TGTGCCAGCAGCCCGCCGGGACAGGGTGGCACCGGGGAGCTGTTTTTT. It specifies CASSPPGQGGTGELFF.

The chain employs TRBV5-1 and TRBJ1-2; D may be TRBD1 (6 bases). V shed 0 bases and J shed 8 bases, with 14 bases lying between them. The germline V gene encodes CDR1 SGHRS and CDR2 YFSETQ. The CDR3 is 14 amino acids. The CDR3 is CASSLGTASPGYTF. The DNA for the CDR3 is TGCGCCAGCAGCTTGGGGACAGCAAGCCCGGGCTACACCTTC.

The V and J genes are TRBV28 and TRBJ1-2, with D possibly being TRBD1 (5 bases). This CDR3 region has 15 residues. Germline CDR1 reads MDHEN; CDR2 reads SYDVKM. V lost 5 bases and J lost 4, with 17 bases in between. The CDR3 DNA reads TGTGCCAGCAGTCGTAGAGGCGGGGGTCTCTATGGCTACACCTTC. Residues: CASSRRGGGLYGYTF.

The V gene is TRBV7-6, the J gene TRBJ2-3; D perhaps matches TRBD1 (5 bases). Germline V gene data show CDR1 as SGHVS and CDR2 as FNYEAQ. There are 14 residues in the CDR3. V shed 5 bases and J shed 2 bases, with 11 bases lying between them. The CDR3 loop is CASSPRQFTDTQYF. In nucleotides, the CDR3 is TGTGCCAGCAGCCCCCGACAGTTCACAGATACGCAGTATTTT.

The chain couples TRBV5-6 to TRBJ1-4; TRBD1 agrees at 9 bases. This CDR3 has 15 amino acids. Unmatched junction bases numbered 7, after V lost 2 bases and J lost 8 bases. Germline values: CDR1 SGHDT, CDR2 YYEEEE. CDR3 coding DNA: TGTGCCAGCAGCTTACCGGGACAGGGCGTCGAAAAACTGTTTTTT. It codes for CASSLPGQGVEKLFF.

This chain links TRBV7-8 with TRBJ1-1; 10 bases fit TRBD1. CDR1 and CDR2 from the germline V gene are SGHVS and FQNEAQ. Trimming took 5 bases from V and 0 from J; bases not matched to a gene: 6. The CDR3 has 16 residues. CDR3 DNA: TGTGCCAGCAGCGAGGACAGGGGGATTATGAACACTGAAGCTTTCTTT. Translation: CASSEDRGIMNTEAFF.

V gene TRBV5-1 combines with J gene TRBJ2-5, with 11 bases matching TRBD1. Germline values: CDR1 SGHRS, CDR2 YFSETQ. The ends lost 0 bases at V and 5 bases at J; junction bases unmatched: 6. This CDR3 region has 16 residues. Here the CDR3 reads CASSLVGQGASETQYF. The CDR3 nucleotides read TGCGCCAGCAGCTTGGTCGGACAGGGGGCCAGCGAGACCCAGTACTTC.

J is TRBJ1-2 and V is TRBV12-3 or TRBV12-4; the D gene is possibly TRBD1 (5 bases). Trimming removed 3 bases from V and 8 bases from J, with 10 bases in between. The CDR3 sequence is 12 residues long. The CDR3 loop reads CASSFGGKGYTF. In DNA form, the CDR3 reads TGTGCCAGCAGTTTTGGGGGGAAAGGCTACACCTTC.

In this sample, this clone turned up once. This chain links TRBV5-1 with TRBJ2-5, with 9 positions matching TRBD2. V gave up 3 bases and J gave up 5 bases; unmatched junction bases: 5. From germline, CDR1 is SGHRS and CDR2 YFSETQ. CDR3 length: 14 amino acids. CDR3 in amino acids: CASSYGAGGETQYF. DNA for the CDR3: TGCGCCAGCAGCTATGGAGCGGGGGGTGAGACCCAGTACTTC.

The chain links TRBV12-3 or TRBV12-4 to TRBJ1-2, with 8 bases that match TRBD1. The junction had 5 bases not matched to a gene; V was cut back by 9 bases and J by 8 bases. The CDR3 covers 11 residues. The CDR3 region is CASYRGNGYTF. Here the CDR3 DNA reads TGTGCCAGTTACAGGGGGAACGGCTACACCTTC.

This clone has a count of ten or more. The junction departs from the called germline gene at one end, perhaps through a read error. The gene calls are TRBV6-2 or TRBV6-3 and TRBJ2-7; TRBD2 is a possible D gene (6 bases). This CDR3 is built from 12 residues. Per the germline V gene, CDR1 is MNHEY and CDR2 is SVGEGT. The CDR3 DNA sequence: TGTGCCAGCAGTTACAACTCCCGGAGGGAGGACTTC. Amino acids: CASSYNSRREDF.

This clone was counted a few times. The J gene is TRBJ1-3, the V gene TRBV3-1 (or the pseudogene TRBV3-2), with TRBD1 matching over 7 bases. The CDR3 has 14 amino acids. From germline, CDR1 is LGHDT and CDR2 YNNKEL (reference sequence). V lost 3 bases and J lost 3; bases outside the gene matches: 2. CDR3 in DNA: TGTGCCAGCAGCCAGGGGACAGTTGGAAACACCATATATTTT. Translation gives CASSQGTVGNTIYF.

The rearrangement uses TRBV4-2 and TRBJ2-5, with 10 bases fitting TRBD2. The germline V gene encodes CDR1 LGHNA and CDR2 YNFKEQ. Trimming removed 1 base from V and 3 bases from J; junction bases left unmatched: 11. This CDR3 is 18 amino acids long. Here the CDR3 DNA reads TGTGCCAGCAGCCAAGGCCCAGCGGGAGGGCCTCAGGAAGAGACCCAGTACTTC. Translated, it gives CASSQGPAGGPQEETQYF.

The chain joins TRBV10-3 to TRBJ1-2; 7 bases map to TRBD1. J lost 3 bases, V lost 5 bases, and 12 bases had no gene match. Germline V gene lookup returns CDR1 ENHRY and CDR2 SYGVKD. CDR3 length: 16 amino acids. The CDR3: CAISPEGADFYYGYTF. Here the CDR3 DNA reads TGTGCCATCAGTCCCGAGGGGGCAGATTTTTACTATGGCTACACCTTC.

In its sample, this clone was seen a few times. The rearrangement links TRBV2 to TRBJ2-5, with 9 nucleotides matching TRBD2. CDR1 and CDR2 from the germline V gene are SNHLY and FYNNEI. Germline trimming cut 8 bases from V and 5 bases from J; bases unmatched to any gene: 9. There are 14 residues in the CDR3. CDR3 DNA: TGTGCCAGCGGTCTGCGGGGGGGGACGGAGACCCAGTACTTC. Translation gives CASGLRGGTETQYF.

The chain is built from TRBV11-3 and TRBJ2-3; TRBD1 matches 7 bases. The CDR3 has 13 amino acids. Trimming took 2 bases from V and 10 from J; bases not matched to a gene: 6. The germline gives CDR1 SGHNT, CDR2 YENEEA. The CDR3 DNA reads as TGTGCCAGCAGCTTACGAGACAGGGCTCCGCAGTATTTT. Its protein is CASSLRDRAPQYF.

The chain carries TRBV6-5 and TRBJ2-1, with TRBD2 matching over 8 bases. CDR3 size: 16 residues. Germline V gene data show CDR1 as MNHEY and CDR2 as SVGAGI. J was trimmed by 4 bases and V by 0 bases; bases with no gene match: 5. The CDR3 loop reads CASSYSSSGSYNEQFF. The CDR3 DNA sequence: TGTGCCAGCAGTTACTCGTCGAGCGGGAGTTACAATGAGCAGTTCTTC.

The gene calls are TRBV4-3 and TRBJ2-1; TRBD2 agrees at 10 bases. There are 20 residues in the CDR3. Trimming removed 0 bases from V and 0 bases from J; junction bases left unmatched: 11. The germline V gene has CDR1 LGHNA and CDR2 YSLEER. The CDR3: CASSQDQPSGSISSYNEQFF. The CDR3 DNA reads TGCGCCAGCAGCCAAGATCAACCTAGCGGGAGTATAAGCTCCTACAATGAGCAGTTCTTC.

The rearrangement uses TRBV5-4 and TRBJ2-1, with 10 bases fitting TRBD2. V shed 2 bases, J shed 8 bases, and the junction held 7 bases outside the gene matches. This CDR3 region has 15 residues. Germline loops: CDR1 SGHNT, CDR2 YYREEE (reference sequence). As DNA, the CDR3 is TGTGCCAGCAGCTTTTCCAGCGGGGGGGCCTATGAGCAGTTCTTC. Protein sequence: CASSFSSGGAYEQFF.

The J gene is TRBJ2-1, the V gene TRBV29-1, with 8 bases lining up with TRBD2. The CDR3 totals 14 residues. From germline, CDR1 is SQVTM and CDR2 ANQGSEA. The J segment lost 10 bases and the V segment lost 4 bases, leaving 12 bases of the junction unmatched. In DNA, the CDR3 is TGCAGCGTTGCCGTTAGCGGGAAGTTTCGAGAGCAGTTCTTC. Protein: CSVAVSGKFREQFF.

This chain uses TRBV19 with TRBJ2-7, with a weak D call TRBD2 (6 bases). Between the trimmed V and J ends, which lost 6 bases and 2 bases, there was a span of 17 bases. Per the germline V gene, CDR1 is LNHDA and CDR2 is SQIVND (reference sequence). The CDR3 runs 15 residues. For the CDR3, the DNA is TGTGCCAGTAGCAACCGCGGGGACGGAACCTACGAGCAGTACTTC. It is translated as CASSNRGDGTYEQYF.

The rearrangement uses TRBV24-1 and TRBJ2-2, with 8 bases fitting TRBD1. CDR1 KGHDR and CDR2 SFDVKD come from the germline V gene. The CDR3 has 13 residues. V gave up 7 bases and J gave up 4 bases; unmatched junction bases: 1. The CDR3 region is CATSDRGTGELFF. For the CDR3, the DNA is TGTGCCACCAGCGACAGGGGCACCGGGGAGCTGTTTTTT.

This clone was seen a single time. The chain joins TRBV10-3 to TRBJ1-1, with TRBD1 identical over 9 bases. J lost 4 bases, V lost 6 bases, and 6 bases had no gene match. This CDR3 contains 14 residues. CDR1 and CDR2 (germline): ENHRY, SYGVKD. Here the CDR3 DNA reads TGTGCCATCAGGGACGGGACAGGGCGCACTGAAGCTTTCTTT. Its translation: CAIRDGTGRTEAFF.

This sequence joins TRBV7-2 and TRBJ2-2; 9 bases map to TRBD1. Germline CDR1 SGHTA, CDR2 FQGNSA. Germline trimming cut 1 base from V and 1 base from J; bases unmatched to any gene: 1. The CDR3 spans 16 residues. CDR3 protein: CASSLGGQGNTGELFF. The DNA of the CDR3 is TGTGCCAGCAGCTTAGGGGGACAGGGGAACACCGGGGAGCTGTTTTTT.

This clone was seen more than once but under ten times. This chain links TRBV7-2 with TRBJ2-7; 13 positions agree with TRBD2. The CDR3 has 17 residues. Germline V gene sequence: CDR1 SGHTA, CDR2 FQGNSA. J was trimmed by 0 bases and V by 5 bases; bases with no gene match: 7. The CDR3 nucleotides are TGTGCCAGCAGCAACCGCGGACTAGCGGGAGACTCCTACGAGCAGTACTTC. Its translation is CASSNRGLAGDSYEQYF.

This chain links TRBV11-3 with TRBJ1-6; D is unresolved. V lost 4 bases to trimming and J lost 0 bases, with 4 bases between them. The CDR3 has 14 residues. In germline, CDR1 is SGHNT, CDR2 YENEEA. CDR3 bases: TGTGCCAGCAGCTCGAGCTCCTATAATTCACCCCTCCACTTT. It specifies CASSSSSYNSPLHF.

About this clone itself: The same CDR3 also results from other DNA sequences found in this sample. The V gene is TRBV10-3, the J gene TRBJ1-1; 7 nucleotides match TRBD1. This CDR3 is 13 amino acids long. Germline CDR1 and CDR2: ENHRY and SYGVKD. With 3 bases clipped from V and 3 bases from J, the junction kept 1 base outside the gene matches. Here the CDR3 DNA reads TGTGCCATCAGTGACAGGGGGGACACTGAAGCTTTCTTT. This translates into CAISDRGDTEAFF.

The genes are TRBV28 and TRBJ1-5; 8 nucleotides match TRBD1. Per the germline V gene, CDR1 is MDHEN and CDR2 is SYDVKM. V was pared by 4 bases and J by 5 bases, with 10 bases of the junction left unmatched. The CDR3 loop spans 16 amino acids. In DNA form, the CDR3 reads TGTGCCAGCAGTTCGACTCAACAGGGGGTTCATCAGCCCCAGCATTTT. Its protein is CASSSTQQGVHQPQHF.